The entry below gives a single TCR beta chain sequence along with its context. What it recognizes is unknown. Through a sample-barcoded 5' primer and a J-beta primer mix, a second PCR was run for about 7 to 12 cycles. TCRdb re-called the 5' RACE reads with MiXCR, one entry per CDR3 protein. The table includes about 500,000 distinct CDR3 sequences, 24% detected once. The sample comes from a study of blood T cells in healthy people across ages. The study's findings and limits: Strong correlation existed between TCR beta diversity and naive T cell percentage.

CDR3 size: 15 residues. Germline V lookup: CDR1 MNHNY, CDR2 SVGAGI (reference sequence). V lost 2 bases and J lost 6; bases outside the gene matches: 4. Separately, the same data were catalogued under a study of T cells of mothers and their children.

The clonotype originates from a boy under 18 in good health. Sequences were obtained from blood. This chain connects TRBV6-6 to TRBJ2-4; 10 bases fit TRBD1. The CDR3 loop is CASSYDRGHVNIQYF. The CDR3 bases are TGTGCCAGCAGTTACGACAGGGGGCATGTAAACATTCAGTACTTC.